A selection of T cell receptor beta chains follows, all from one sample in a study of shared clonotypes between healthy human individuals. Profiling relied on immunoSEQ multiplex PCR, and the TCRdb table lists in-frame clones only, not all of them. There are under 350,000 clones in the sample; 80% to 90% occur only once, and roughly 16% lies in the top ten. The sequenced sample was memory CD8+ T cells sorted from blood. The receptors here all came from a man aged 18 to 30 in good health. CDR3s include the opening cysteine and the closing phenylalanine or tryptophan. The order of the fields is J gene, V gene, clone size, D gene, CDR3 protein, CDR3 DNA. A D gene is named only where the DNA matches it firmly. Size tells how often a clone was seen (once, few, many) or the class of an expanded clone, and some rows leave it out.

>TRBJ1-3|TRBV27|many|TRBD1
CASSPTGGSMSSGNTIYF
TGTGCCAGCAGTCCAACAGGGGGATCGATGAGCTCTGGAAACACCATATATTTT
>TRBJ2-1|TRBV5-5|.|TRBD2
CASSPSGRVSYNEQFF
TGTGCCAGCAGCCCTAGCGGGAGGGTCTCCTACAATGAGCAGTTCTTC
>TRBJ2-3|TRBV10-3|.|.
CAISESPVGGSTDTQYF
TGTGCCATCAGTGAGTCCCCCGTAGGGGGGAGCACAGATACGCAGTATTTT
>TRBJ1-2|TRBV5-1|.|.
CASSLRDHYGYTF
TGCGCCAGCAGCTTGAGGGACCACTATGGCTACACCTTC
>TRBJ1-1|TRBV9|once|.
CASSPRDGRGAFF
TGTGCCAGCAGCCCCCGGGACGGCAGGGGCGCTTTCTTT
>TRBJ2-1|TRBV7-2|once|TRBD2
CASSPGGLEDNEQFF
TGTGCCAGCAGCCCGGGAGGGCTAGAAGACAATGAGCAGTTCTTC
>TRBJ2-2|TRBV7-9|.|TRBD2
CASSLKRVAGHGELFF
TGTGCCAGCAGCTTGAAGAGGGTAGCGGGACACGGGGAGCTGTTTTTT
>TRBJ2-7|TRBV27|.|.
CASSLVGGAYEQYF
TGTGCCAGCAGTTTAGTAGGGGGGGCCTACGAGCAGTACTTC
>TRBJ1-2|TRBV7-9|once|TRBD1
CASSLVWDSLNYGYTF
TGTGCCAGCAGCTTAGTATGGGACAGCCTCAACTATGGCTACACCTTC
>TRBJ2-3|TRBV6-5|once|TRBD2
CASSYGLAGDTDTQYF
TGTGCCAGCAGTTACGGACTAGCGGGGGACACAGATACGCAGTATTTT
>TRBJ2-3|TRBV28|.|.
CASSLTLDSTGQYF
TGTGCCAGCAGTTTAACCCTTGACAGTACCGGCCAGTATTTT
>TRBJ1-2|TRBV30|.|TRBD1
CAWRAGQGPLYGYTF
TGTGCCTGGAGGGCCGGACAGGGGCCACTCTATGGCTACACCTTC
>TRBJ2-7|TRBV27|.|.
CASSTRGYEQYF
TGTGCCAGCAGTACCAGGGGATACGAGCAGTACTTC
>TRBJ2-3|TRBV2|.|.
CASSGGPTGTDTQYF
TGTGCCAGCAGTGGGGGGCCGACAGGCACAGATACGCAGTATTTT
>TRBJ2-7|TRBV7-8|once|.
CASTPELVGGEGGEQYF
TGTGCCAGCACCCCCGAACTGGTCGGGGGCGAAGGGGGGGAGCAGTACTTC
>TRBJ2-7|TRBV5-6|.|.
CASSGMLEQYF
TGTGCCAGCAGCGGGATGCTCGAGCAGTACTTC
>TRBJ2-7|TRBV13|.|.
CASSIGTDPSYEQYF
TGTGCCAGCAGCATCGGGACGGACCCTTCCTACGAGCAGTACTTC
>TRBJ2-1|TRBV11-2|.|TRBD2
CASSLSSSGRDSEQFF
TGTGCCAGCAGCCTATCCTCTAGCGGGAGAGACAGTGAGCAGTTCTTC
>TRBJ1-1|TRBV7-3|.|.
CASSLGQNTEAFF
TGTGCCAGCAGCCTAGGACAGAACACTGAAGCTTTCTTT
>TRBJ1-2|TRBV6-1|.|.
CASEGYGYTF
TGTGCCAGTGAGGGGTATGGCTACACCTTC
>TRBJ2-5|TRBV7-9|few|TRBD1
CASSPGQGQETQYF
TGTGCCAGCAGTCCCGGACAGGGCCAAGAGACCCAGTACTTC
>TRBJ1-2|TRBV19|.|.
CASLDSWHYGYTF
TGTGCCAGTCTGGACAGTTGGCACTATGGCTACACCTTC
>TRBJ2-2|TRBV7-8|.|TRBD2
CASSLALAGANTGELFF
TGTGCCAGCAGCTTAGCACTAGCGGGGGCGAACACCGGGGAGCTGTTTTTT
>TRBJ2-7|TRBV27|.|.
CASSLSWGEQFDEQYF
TGTGCCAGCAGTTTATCTTGGGGGGAACAGTTTGACGAGCAGTACTTC
>TRBJ2-7|TRBV5-1|.|TRBD1
CASSLRTGGYEQYF
TGCGCCAGCAGCTTGAGAACAGGGGGCTACGAGCAGTACTTC
>TRBJ1-1|TRBV6-1|.|.
CASSERQGWNTEAFF
TGTGCCAGCAGTGAACGCCAGGGGTGGAACACTGAAGCTTTCTTT
>TRBJ2-1|TRBV30|.|TRBD2
CAWMGLAEPNEQFF
TGTGCCTGGATGGGACTAGCGGAGCCCAATGAGCAGTTCTTC
>TRBJ2-7|TRBV2|.|.
CASSDFIRGAAPYEQYF
TGTGCCAGCAGTGATTTTATCCGCGGAGCAGCACCCTACGAGCAGTACTTC
>TRBJ1-5|TRBV19|.|.
CASSANSNQPQHF
TGTGCCAGTAGTGCCAACAGTAATCAGCCCCAGCATTTT
>TRBJ1-5|TRBV2|.|TRBD1
CASMTGGGNQPQHF
TGTGCCAGCATGACAGGGGGAGGCAATCAGCCCCAGCATTTT
>TRBJ1-1|TRBV27|.|TRBD1
CASSSSRQGLTEAFF
TGTGCCAGCAGTTCCTCCAGACAGGGTCTCACTGAAGCTTTCTTT
>TRBJ2-7|TRBV4-1|.|.
CASSQEGGELYEQYF
TGCGCCAGCAGCCAAGAAGGGGGAGAGCTCTACGAGCAGTACTTC
>TRBJ1-2|TRBV7-9|.|.
CASSFPGQRDGYTF
TGTGCCAGCAGCTTCCCGGGCCAAAGGGATGGCTACACCTTC
>TRBJ2-2|TRBV6-6|.|.
CASSYWGTVNTGELFF
TGTGCCAGCAGTTACTGGGGGACGGTGAACACCGGGGAGCTGTTTTTT
>TRBJ2-1|TRBV6-5|many|TRBD2
CASSSTSGGGNEQFF
TGTGCCAGCAGTTCGACTAGCGGGGGGGGTAATGAGCAGTTCTTC
>TRBJ1-1|TRBV6-1|.|.
CASSDPPGSEAFF
TGTGCCAGCAGTGACCCCCCTGGCAGTGAAGCTTTCTTT
>TRBJ2-3|TRBV7-2|.|.
CASSLGAQPSTDTQYF
TGTGCCAGCAGCTTGGGAGCGCAACCTAGCACAGATACGCAGTATTTT
>TRBJ2-1|TRBV29-1|once|.
CSVALVVTDEQFF
TGCAGCGTTGCGCTAGTGGTTACGGATGAGCAGTTCTTC
>TRBJ2-3|TRBV29-1|.|.
CSVGGGRTDTQYF
TGCAGCGTTGGGGGCGGTCGCACAGATACGCAGTATTTT
>TRBJ1-5|TRBV19|.|TRBD1
CASSPGQGYQPQHF
TGTGCCAGTAGTCCGGGACAGGGTTATCAGCCCCAGCATTTT
>TRBJ1-6|TRBV27|.|.
CASSPSQGPNSPLHF
TGTGCCAGCAGTCCCTCTCAGGGCCCTAATTCACCCCTCCACTTT
>TRBJ2-5|TRBV7-9|.|.
CASSSNPLGARETQYF
TGTGCCAGCAGCTCCAATCCGTTGGGGGCCCGAGAGACCCAGTACTTC
>TRBJ2-5|TRBV5-6|.|.
CASSLDGDAWETQYF
TGTGCCAGCAGCTTGGATGGGGACGCATGGGAGACCCAGTACTTC
>TRBJ2-7|TRBV6-6|once|.
CASSSGVPEQYF
TGTGCCAGCAGTTCAGGGGTTCCGGAGCAGTACTTC
>TRBJ1-2|TRBV2|.|TRBD1
CASSRIGQADYGYTF
TGTGCCAGCAGTCGTATTGGACAGGCGGACTATGGCTACACCTTC
>TRBJ2-7|TRBV29-1|.|.
CSVEKGQGRGYEQYF
TGCAGCGTTGAAAAGGGTCAGGGGAGAGGGTACGAGCAGTACTTC
>TRBJ2-1|TRBV4-1|.|TRBD1
CASSQSGTGNNEQFF
TGCGCCAGCAGCCAATCCGGGACAGGGAACAATGAGCAGTTCTTC
>TRBJ2-7|TRBV27|.|.
CASSLSGTPSSYEQYF
TGTGCCAGCAGTTTATCCGGGACCCCGAGCTCCTACGAGCAGTACTTC
>TRBJ2-7|TRBV9|.|TRBD1
CASSVMAGGDEQYF
TGTGCCAGCAGCGTAATGGCAGGGGGAGACGAGCAGTACTTC
>TRBJ2-2|TRBV7-8|.|.
CASSLGGFSNTGELFF
TGTGCCAGCAGCTTAGGGGGGTTTTCAAACACCGGGGAGCTGTTTTTT
>TRBJ2-1|TRBV13|.|.
CASSLQVSLYNEQFF
TGTGCCAGCAGCTTGCAGGTGTCCCTCTACAATGAGCAGTTCTTC
>TRBJ2-3|TRBV5-1|.|.
CASTNRGGVADTQYF
TGCGCCAGCACTAACAGGGGCGGGGTAGCAGATACGCAGTATTTT
>TRBJ1-2|TRBV6-1|.|.
CASGHEHYGYTF
TGTGCCAGCGGTCACGAACACTATGGCTACACCTTC
>TRBJ2-7|TRBV10-3|.|.
CAISAQGEDEQYF
TGTGCCATCAGTGCCCAGGGTGAGGACGAGCAGTACTTC
>TRBJ2-2|TRBV12-2|.|.
CASRLGSTGELFF
TGTGCAAGTCGCTTAGGGAGCACCGGGGAGCTGTTTTTT
>TRBJ1-2|TRBV5-6|.|.
CASSLGVAGNYGYTF
TGTGCCAGCAGCTTGGGTGTAGCGGGGAACTATGGCTACACCTTC
>TRBJ2-3|TRBV6-5|.|TRBD2
CASSYLTSGVTDTQYF
TGTGCCAGCAGTTACCTGACTAGCGGGGTCACAGATACGCAGTATTTT
>TRBJ2-1|TRBV27|.|.
CASSLSTVTEEQFF
TGTGCCAGCAGTTTATCCACAGTGACGGAGGAGCAGTTCTTC
>TRBJ1-2|TRBV13|few|.
CASSSSAFGYTF
TGTGCCAGCAGCTCCTCGGCTTTTGGCTACACCTTC
>TRBJ2-2|TRBV10-3|.|.
CAISQEVSGELFF
TGTGCCATCAGCCAAGAGGTCTCCGGGGAGCTGTTTTTT